The 23 T cell receptor beta chains presented below share a single source sample, sequenced in a study of OX40 agonist ivuxolimab in advanced cancers. Libraries were prepared by immunoSEQ multiplex PCR; TCRdb keeps only in-frame clonotypes and omits some of them. The sample contains tens of thousands of clones, 75% to 95% of which appear only once. The sample was CD4+ or CD8+ T cells sorted from blood, taken in a trial of the OX40 agonist ivuxolimab. These receptors originate from an adult with an advanced solid tumor such as melanoma, head and neck, liver or kidney cancer.

This clone appeared a few times. The V call is TRBV27, the J call TRBJ2-1; tentatively, D is TRBD1 (5 bases). From germline, CDR1 is MNHEY and CDR2 SMNVEV (reference sequence). This CDR3 has 15 residues. V was trimmed by 6 bases and J by 5 bases, leaving 17 bases between them. The CDR3 region has the DNA TGTGCCAGCAGCCTCGCAGGGTGGTTTAACAATGAGCAGTTCTTC. Its translation: CASSLAGWFNNEQFF.

The gene calls are TRBV30 and TRBJ1-5; D is perhaps TRBD1 (5 bases). V was clipped by 2 bases and J by 0 bases, with 11 bases between them. The CDR3 spans 15 residues. In germline, CDR1 is GTSNPN, CDR2 SVGIG (reference sequence). CDR3 DNA sequence: TGTGCCTGGAGTTGGGGCACCGATAGCAATCAGCCCCAGCATTTT. This translates into CAWSWGTDSNQPQHF. The full variable domain, with the rest looked up from reference TRBV30 and TRBJ1-5, is SQTIHQWPATLVQPVGSPLSLECTVEGTSNPNLYWYRQAAGRGLQLLFYSVGIGQISSEVPQNLSASRPQDRQFILSSKKLLLSDSGFYLCAWSWGTDSNQPQHFGDGTRLSIL.

The chain uses TRBV28 and TRBJ2-1; 7 bases line up with TRBD1. Trimming removed 5 bases from V and 3 bases from J; junction bases left unmatched: 13. CDR1 is MDHEN, CDR2 SYDVKM, per germline. There are 17 residues in the CDR3. CDR3 amino acids: CASSNEDSTGVYNEQFF. The CDR3 DNA sequence: TGTGCCAGCAGTAACGAAGATAGTACAGGGGTCTACAATGAGCAGTTCTTC.

The CDR3 spells CASSPDRSSGNTIYF. DNA of the CDR3: TGTGCCAGCAGTCCTGACAGGTCCTCTGGAAACACCATATATTTT. J is TRBJ1-3 and V is TRBV27; the D gene is possibly TRBD1 (6 bases). Trimming took off 5 bases at V and 0 bases at J, with 11 bases between the two ends. CDR1 and CDR2 from the germline V gene are MNHEY and SMNVEV (reference sequence). CDR3 length equals 15 residues.

The chain has TRBV27 and TRBJ1-5; possible D gene TRBD1, 5 bases. Germline CDR1 is MNHEY and CDR2 is SMNVEV (reference sequence). This CDR3 comprises 14 residues. Between the trimmed V and J ends, which lost 6 bases and 4 bases, there was a span of 13 bases. CDR3 sequence (DNA): TGTGCCAGCAGACTCACGGGGGGGAATCAGCCCCAGCATTTT. It is translated as CASRLTGGNQPQHF.

The rearrangement links TRBV19 to TRBJ2-7; the match to TRBD2 covers 8 bases. This CDR3 is 14 amino acids long. The V segment lost 5 bases and the J segment 2 bases; nucleotides outside the gene matches: 5. Germline loops: CDR1 LNHDA, CDR2 SQIVND (reference sequence). The CDR3 DNA follows: TGTGCCAGTAGTGCCAGCGGGGGCGCCTACGAGCAGTACTTC. This gives the protein CASSASGGAYEQYF.

CDR3 bases: TGTGCCAGCAGTTTATCTGGGACAGTATTACCTCCGCAGTATTTT. Translated: CASSLSGTVLPPQYF. The chain combines TRBV27 with TRBJ2-3; 7 nucleotides align to TRBD1. The CDR3 sequence is 15 residues long. J gave up 10 bases and V 0 bases, and 10 bases lay outside the gene matches. The V gene's germline CDR1 is MNHEY and CDR2 SMNVEV (reference sequence).

The rearrangement links TRBV7-9 to TRBJ1-4; no clear D gene. There are 14 residues in the CDR3. Between the trimmed V and J ends, which lost 3 bases and 6 bases, there was a span of 11 bases. Germline loops: CDR1 SEHNR, CDR2 FQNEAQ (reference sequence). The CDR3 region is CASSLAVGDEKLFF. DNA of the CDR3: TGTGCCAGCAGCTTGGCAGTCGGGGATGAAAAACTGTTTTTT.

The CDR3 coding sequence is TGTGCCAGCAGCTTGGGGGCCCGACAGGGCTCCTACGAGCAGTACTTC. Amino acid sequence: CASSLGARQGSYEQYF. The chain employs TRBV5-5 and TRBJ2-7, with 7 nucleotides matching TRBD1. The CDR3 runs 16 residues. V trimming: 0 bases; J trimming: 0 bases; junction bases outside the gene matches: 6. Germline V lookup: CDR1 SGHKS, CDR2 YYEKEE (reference sequence). The variable domain in full, with the rest retrieved from reference TRBV5-5 and TRBJ2-7, is DAGVTQSPTHLIKTRGQQVTLRCSPISGHKSVSWYQQVLGQGPQFIFQYYEKEERGRGNFPDRFSARQFPNYSSELNVNALLLGDSALYLCASSLGARQGSYEQYFGPGTRLTVT.

The V call is TRBV9, the J call TRBJ2-7, with a tentative D call TRBD2 (5 bases). With 4 bases removed from V and 0 bases from J, the gap between germline ends came to 14 bases. Per the germline V gene, CDR1 is SGDLS and CDR2 is YYNGEE. The CDR3 loop spans 15 amino acids. CDR3 nucleotide sequence: TGTGCCAGCAGCCCAGACGGGGAGAGCTCCTACGAGCAGTACTTC. Translating gives CASSPDGESSYEQYF.

This chain joins TRBV2 and TRBJ2-1; possible D gene TRBD1, 6 bases. Germline assignment: CDR1 SNHLY and CDR2 FYNNEI. There are 13 residues in the CDR3. The V end was cut by 10 bases, the J end by 0 bases, with 10 bases between. CDR3 residues: CATQGNSYNEQFF. The CDR3 DNA follows: TGTGCCACCCAGGGGAACTCCTACAATGAGCAGTTCTTC.

This clone is categorized as medium-sized (0.01 to 0.1%). The chain joins TRBV28 to TRBJ1-5, with a possible D match to TRBD1 (5 bases). Germline CDR1 and CDR2: MDHEN and SYDVKM. The CDR3 length is 14 residues. V dropped 3 bases and J dropped 3 bases, with 9 bases sitting between them. The CDR3 bases are TGTGCCAGCAGTTTTGACAGATTCAATCAGCCCCAGCATTTT. It yields the protein CASSFDRFNQPQHF.

V gene TRBV4-3 combines with J gene TRBJ1-2, with D unresolved. Germline lookup yields CDR1 LGHNA and CDR2 YSLEER. V shed 0 bases and J shed 5 bases, with 7 bases lying between them. The CDR3 is made up of 13 amino acids. CDR3 protein: CASSQDSGYGYTF. CDR3 DNA sequence: TGCGCCAGCAGCCAAGATTCGGGTTATGGCTACACCTTC.

V is TRBV15 and J is TRBJ1-5; 10 nucleotides agree with TRBD1. Germline V lookup: CDR1 LNHNV, CDR2 YYDKDF (reference sequence). CDR3 length: 15 residues. V gave up 3 bases and J gave up 6 bases; unmatched junction bases: 5. The CDR3 loop reads CATSRGTGVTQPQHF. The DNA of the CDR3 is TGTGCCACCAGCAGGGGGACAGGGGTCACTCAGCCCCAGCATTTT.

Sample share makes this clone large. This sequence joins TRBV7-3 and TRBJ2-1; TRBD2 is a possible D gene (6 bases). CDR1 is SGHTA, CDR2 FQGTGA, per germline. The CDR3 length is 16 residues. With 1 base removed from V and 0 bases from J, the gap between germline ends came to 10 bases. CDR3 residues: CASSLIGGSSYNEQFF. CDR3 in DNA: TGTGCCAGCAGCTTAATTGGGGGGAGCTCCTACAATGAGCAGTTCTTC.

The chain employs TRBV7-3 and TRBJ2-2; D not resolved. V was clipped by 2 bases and J by 7 bases, with 8 bases between them. The CDR3 has 13 amino acids. Germline V lookup: CDR1 SGHTA, CDR2 FQGTGA. CDR3 sequence: CASSLSLSGELFF. The CDR3 coding sequence is TGTGCCAGCAGCTTATCCCTCAGCGGGGAGCTGTTTTTT.

This clone has only a few counts. This chain links TRBV4-3 with TRBJ2-2, with TRBD1 matching 7 bases. In germline, CDR1 is LGHNA, CDR2 YSLEER. V dropped 2 bases and J dropped 2; count of bases not matched to a gene: 5. CDR3 length equals 16 residues. The CDR3: CASSQPTGDNTGELFF. The CDR3 coding sequence is TGCGCCAGCAGCCAACCCACAGGGGACAACACCGGGGAGCTGTTTTTT.

The chain employs TRBV27 and TRBJ1-1; D remains unclear. V lost 8 bases, J lost 5 bases, and 15 bases lay in between. The germline V gene encodes CDR1 MNHEY and CDR2 SMNVEV (reference sequence). The CDR3 runs 13 residues. CDR3: CASSTLGMTEAFF. The CDR3 region has the DNA TGTGCCAGCTCGACCTTGGGGATGACTGAAGCTTTCTTT.

This chain uses TRBV6-4 with TRBJ1-5; TRBD1 matches at 7 bases. The V segment lost 7 bases and the J segment 6 bases; nucleotides outside the gene matches: 9. This CDR3 contains 14 residues. Germline V lookup: CDR1 MRHNA, CDR2 SNTAGT. CDR3 DNA sequence: TGTGCCAGCAAACCGACAGGGCGGATTCAGCCCCAGCATTTT. Translating gives CASKPTGRIQPQHF.

J is TRBJ1-2 and V is TRBV7-2; D gene uncertain. V was pared by 5 bases and J by 4 bases, with 14 bases between. Germline V gene data show CDR1 as SGHTA and CDR2 as FQGNSA. The CDR3 is 14 residues long. The DNA of the CDR3 is TGTGCCAGCAGCCCCCCAGTAGGGTCCTATGGCTACACCTTC. It yields the protein CASSPPVGSYGYTF.

This clone was counted once. The chain combines TRBV15 with TRBJ1-5; 8 bases are shared with TRBD1. J gave up 1 base and V 4 bases, and 3 bases lay outside the gene matches. Germline loops: CDR1 LNHNV, CDR2 YYDKDF (reference sequence). This CDR3 comprises 15 residues. The CDR3 nucleotides read TGTGCCACCAGCACCCACAGGGGGAGCAATCAGCCCCAGCATTTT. Translation: CATSTHRGSNQPQHF. The full variable domain, completed using reference TRBV15 and TRBJ1-5, is DAMVIQNPRYQVTQFGKPVTLSCSQTLNHNVMYWYQQKSSQAPKLLFHYYDKDFNNEADTPDNFQSRRPNTSFCFLDIRSPGLGDTAMYLCATSTHRGSNQPQHFGDGTRLSIL.

The chain couples TRBV19 to TRBJ1-2, with 7 bases fitting TRBD1. The CDR3 covers 17 residues. V lost 4 bases and J lost 0; bases outside the gene matches: 11. Germline V lookup: CDR1 LNHDA, CDR2 SQIVND (reference sequence). In DNA, the CDR3 is TGTGCCAGTAGTAACCTCCCGGGACAGCGGACTAACTATGGCTACACCTTC. Residues: CASSNLPGQRTNYGYTF. The full variable domain, in which reference TRBV19 and TRBJ1-2 provide the parts outside the CDR3, is DGGITQSPKYLFRKEGQNVTLSCEQNLNHDAMYWYRQDPGQGLRLIYYSQIVNDFQKGDIAEGYSVSREKKESFPLTVTSAQKNPTAFYLCASSNLPGQRTNYGYTFGSGTRLTVV.

CDR3 nucleotides: TGTGCCAGCAGTGCACCTTTGGGGGAATCCAAAGAGACCCAGTACTTC. Protein product: CASSAPLGESKETQYF. The chain combines TRBV2 with TRBJ2-5; D might be TRBD1 or TRBD2, each matching 5 bases. Germline V gene data show CDR1 as SNHLY and CDR2 as FYNNEI. V dropped 4 bases and J dropped 3 bases, with 18 bases sitting between them. The CDR3 contains 16 residues.